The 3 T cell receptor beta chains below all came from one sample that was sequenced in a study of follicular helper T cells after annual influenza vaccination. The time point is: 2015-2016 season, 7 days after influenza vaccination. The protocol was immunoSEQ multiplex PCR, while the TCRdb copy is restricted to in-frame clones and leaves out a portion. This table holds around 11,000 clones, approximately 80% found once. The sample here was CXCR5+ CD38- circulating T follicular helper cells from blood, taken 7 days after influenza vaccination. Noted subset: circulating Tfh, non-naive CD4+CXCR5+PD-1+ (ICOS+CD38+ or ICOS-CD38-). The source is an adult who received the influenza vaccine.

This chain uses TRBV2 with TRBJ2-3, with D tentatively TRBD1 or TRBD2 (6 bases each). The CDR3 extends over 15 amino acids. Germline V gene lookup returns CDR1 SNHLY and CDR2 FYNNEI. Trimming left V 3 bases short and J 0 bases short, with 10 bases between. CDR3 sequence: CASSEEGVSTDTQYF. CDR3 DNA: TGTGCCAGCAGTGAGGAGGGGGTTAGCACAGATACGCAGTATTTT.

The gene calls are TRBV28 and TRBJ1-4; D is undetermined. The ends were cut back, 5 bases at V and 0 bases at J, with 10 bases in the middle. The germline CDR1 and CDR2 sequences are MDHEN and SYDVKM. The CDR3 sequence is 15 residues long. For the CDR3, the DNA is TGTGCCAGCAGTCGACCTGCTGCAACTAATGAAAAACTGTTTTTT. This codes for CASSRPAATNEKLFF.

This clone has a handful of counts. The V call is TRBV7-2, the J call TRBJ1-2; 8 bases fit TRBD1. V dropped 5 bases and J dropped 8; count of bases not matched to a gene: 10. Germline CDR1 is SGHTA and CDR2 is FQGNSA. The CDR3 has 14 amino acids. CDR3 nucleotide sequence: TGTGCCAGCAGCCCGGACAGGGAGGGAAGGGGCTACACCTTC. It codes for CASSPDREGRGYTF.